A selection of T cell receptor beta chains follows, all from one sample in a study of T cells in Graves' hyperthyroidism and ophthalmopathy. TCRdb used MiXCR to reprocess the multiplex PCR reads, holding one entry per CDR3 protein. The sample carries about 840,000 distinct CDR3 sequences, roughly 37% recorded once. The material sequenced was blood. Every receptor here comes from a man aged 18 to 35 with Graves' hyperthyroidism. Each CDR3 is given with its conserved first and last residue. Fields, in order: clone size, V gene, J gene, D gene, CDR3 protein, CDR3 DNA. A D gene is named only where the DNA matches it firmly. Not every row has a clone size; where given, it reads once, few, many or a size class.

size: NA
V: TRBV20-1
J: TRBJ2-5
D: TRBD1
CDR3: CSASRNRGETQYF
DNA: TGCAGTGCTAGCCGTAACAGGGGGGAGACCCAGTACTTC

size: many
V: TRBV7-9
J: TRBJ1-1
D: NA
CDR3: CASSLGGRETEAFF
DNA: TGTGCCAGCAGCTTAGGCGGCAGGGAAACTGAAGCTTTCTTT

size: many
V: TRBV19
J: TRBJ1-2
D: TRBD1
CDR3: CASSRDRGLDGYTF
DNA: TGTGCCAGTAGTAGGGACAGGGGGCTGGATGGCTACACCTTC

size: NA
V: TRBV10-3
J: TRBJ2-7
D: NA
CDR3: CAIKWSGAYEQYF
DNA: TGTGCCATCAAGTGGAGCGGAGCCTACGAGCAGTACTTC

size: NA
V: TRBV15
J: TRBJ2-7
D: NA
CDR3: CATSARTGGDETEQYF
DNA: TGTGCCACCAGCGCCCGTACAGGCGGGGACGAAACCGAGCAGTACTTC

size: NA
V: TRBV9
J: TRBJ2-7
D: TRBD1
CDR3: CASSTGQGVGYEQYF
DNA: TGTGCCAGCAGCACCGGACAGGGGGTAGGGTACGAGCAGTACTTC

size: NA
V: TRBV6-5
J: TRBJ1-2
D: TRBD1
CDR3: CASSYGGTGYGYTF
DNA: TGTGCCAGCAGTTACGGGGGGACAGGCTATGGCTACACCTTC

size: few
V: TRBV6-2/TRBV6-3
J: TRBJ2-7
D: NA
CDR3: CASRGGLEQYF
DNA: TGTGCCTCCCGAGGAGGGCTCGAGCAGTACTTC

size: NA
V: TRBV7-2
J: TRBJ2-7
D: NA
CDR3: CASSFGTLSYEQYF
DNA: TGTGCCAGCAGCTTCGGGACACTCTCCTACGAGCAGTACTTC

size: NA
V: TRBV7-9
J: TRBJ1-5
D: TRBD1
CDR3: CASSPGTGVLSNQPQHF
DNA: TGTGCCAGCAGCCCCGGGACAGGGGTTCTTAGCAATCAGCCCCAGCATTTT

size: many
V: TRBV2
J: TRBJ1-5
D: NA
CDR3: CATGSNNQPQHF
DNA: TGTGCCACCGGGTCCAACAATCAGCCCCAGCATTTT

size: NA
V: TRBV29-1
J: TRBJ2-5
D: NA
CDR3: CSVEGVTQYF
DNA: TGCAGCGTTGAAGGGGTGACCCAGTACTTC

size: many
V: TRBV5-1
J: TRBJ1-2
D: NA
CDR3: CASSMDLPPRDDYTF
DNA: TGCGCCAGCAGCATGGACCTTCCGCCCAGGGATGACTACACCTTC

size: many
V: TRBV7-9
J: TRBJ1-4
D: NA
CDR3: CASSLAQGEKLFF
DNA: TGTGCCAGCAGCTTAGCGCAAGGAGAAAAACTGTTTTTT

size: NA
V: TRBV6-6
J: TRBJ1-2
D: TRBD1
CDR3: CASSLKDRGRGGYGYTF
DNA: TGTGCCAGCAGTTTAAAGGACAGGGGGCGCGGGGGCTATGGCTACACCTTC

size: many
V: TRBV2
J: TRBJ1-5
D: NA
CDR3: CASSGRTLEPQHF
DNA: TGTGCCAGCAGTGGGCGTACTTTGGAGCCCCAGCATTTT

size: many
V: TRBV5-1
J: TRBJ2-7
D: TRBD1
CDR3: CASSLGTGLHEQYF
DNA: TGCGCCAGCAGCTTAGGGACAGGTTTGCACGAGCAGTACTTC

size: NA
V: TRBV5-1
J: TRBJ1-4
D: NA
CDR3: CASSSTASREKLFF
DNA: TGCGCCAGCAGCTCGACAGCCTCGAGGGAAAAACTGTTTTTT

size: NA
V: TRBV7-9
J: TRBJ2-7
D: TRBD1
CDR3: CASSLSGTGMNEQYF
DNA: TGTGCCAGCAGCTTATCCGGGACAGGGATGAACGAGCAGTACTTC

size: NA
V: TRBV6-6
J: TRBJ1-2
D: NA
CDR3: CASISYRDPNYGYTF
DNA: TGTGCCAGCATCTCCTACAGGGACCCTAACTATGGCTACACCTTC

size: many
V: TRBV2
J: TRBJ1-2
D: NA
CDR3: CASSEMTASNYGYTF
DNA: TGTGCCAGCAGTGAGATGACCGCTTCTAACTATGGCTACACCTTC

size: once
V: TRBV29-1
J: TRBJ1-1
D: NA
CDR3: CSATSQGTEAFF
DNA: TGCAGTGCCACCTCGCAGGGGACTGAAGCTTTCTTT

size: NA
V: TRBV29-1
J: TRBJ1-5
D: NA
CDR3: CSSPYSNQPQHF
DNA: TGCAGCTCACCCTATAGCAATCAGCCCCAGCATTTT

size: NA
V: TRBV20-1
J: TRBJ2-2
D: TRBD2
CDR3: CSVQREGTGELFF
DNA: TGCAGTGTCCAGCGGGAGGGTACCGGGGAGCTGTTTTTT

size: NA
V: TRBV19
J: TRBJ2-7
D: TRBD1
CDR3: CASSRQGLAREQYF
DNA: TGTGCCAGTAGTCGACAGGGGTTGGCTCGCGAGCAGTACTTC

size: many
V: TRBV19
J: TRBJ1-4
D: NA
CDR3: CASTDSLDEKLFF
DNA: TGTGCCAGTACCGACTCGTTGGATGAAAAACTGTTTTTT

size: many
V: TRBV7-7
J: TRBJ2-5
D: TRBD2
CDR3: CASSLGGLAGETQYF
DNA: TGTGCTAGCAGCTTAGGGGGACTAGCGGGAGAGACCCAGTACTTC

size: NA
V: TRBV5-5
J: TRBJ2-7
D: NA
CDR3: CASSLAADPEQYF
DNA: TGTGCCAGCAGCTTGGCCGCTGACCCCGAGCAGTACTTC

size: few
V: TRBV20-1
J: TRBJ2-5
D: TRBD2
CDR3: CSASASGYQETQYF
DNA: TGCAGTGCTAGTGCTAGCGGTTACCAAGAGACCCAGTACTTC